The clone carrying this T cell receptor beta chain was seen more than once but under ten times. The sample originates from a study of human T cells and chemical hapten exposure. The CDR3 sequence is 15 residues long. V gave up 1 base and J gave up 0 bases; unmatched junction bases: 1. The V gene's germline CDR1 is SGHAT and CDR2 FQNNGV. Individual cDNA molecules (in the library) carried attached unique molecular identifiers. TCRdb independently ran MiXCR on the reads; one entry per CDR3 protein. The table has 100,000 to 150,000 distinct CDR3 sequences, around 8.5% seen once. Total RNA extraction was carried out from unfractionated whole blood.

The J gene is TRBJ1-1, the V gene TRBV11-2, with TRBD1 identical over 8 bases. The sequence was obtained from a human donor in good health. Some clones in this sample may be carry-over from other donors' samples. Sequenced input: whole blood. DNA of the CDR3: TGTGCCAGCAGCTTAGGACAGGGGCTGAACACTGAAGCTTTCTTT. This gives the protein CASSLGQGLNTEAFF.